This TCR beta chain came from a study of CD8 T cells in ankylosing spondylitis. Study observations and caveats: Disease-linked clones displayed a CD8+ phenotype and appeared relatively rarely in peripheral blood. Blood from ankylosing spondylitis patients appeared to carry a characteristic roughly eight-variant TCR beta motif. Previous work reported some of these motif variants in the synovial fluid and blood of reactive arthritis.

This CDR3 comprises 11 residues. Between the trimmed V and J ends, which lost 0 bases and 4 bases, there was a span of 4 bases. Germline V lookup: CDR1 GTSNPN, CDR2 SVGIG (reference sequence). This clonotype has more than one count but fewer than ten. Antigen: not known. Quantitative 5'-RACE with molecular barcodes produced the TCR beta libraries. MiXCR, applied by TCRdb to the 5' RACE reads, yields one record per CDR3 protein. This table holds more than 300,000 distinct CDR3 sequences, 6.5% to 10% found once. Sequenced: blood, either unsorted or a sorted T cell fraction (not recorded which). This TCR came from a male donor with ankylosing spondylitis. V is TRBV30 and J is TRBJ2-7; D not certain. The CDR3 here is CAWSVGYEQYF. CDR3 in DNA: TGTGCCTGGAGTGTAGGGTACGAGCAGTACTTC.